Reported below is one T cell receptor (beta chain). Its matching antigen is unknown. Germline assignment: CDR1 MRHNA and CDR2 SNTAGT. J gave up 0 bases and V 10 bases, and 6 bases lay outside the gene matches. The CDR3 length is 14 residues. This sample stems from a study of T cell responses to AZD1222 COVID-19 vaccine. Study-wide results and caveats: Clonal diversity may have been underestimated, and the donors were mostly white British, with more females than males. Baseline serostatus was positive in only a handful of AZD1222 recipients. Repertoires in all cases were sampled only once the peak T cell response had passed.

Second-dose groups at about 4 or about 12 weeks were pooled. Clones were read by immunoSEQ multiplex PCR, and TCRdb kept only the in-frame ones, dropping some. Seen here are tens of thousands of clones, 85% to 90% observed once, and the top ten hold around 1.4%. The sequence was obtained from an adult who received the AZD1222 COVID-19 vaccine. The chain carries TRBV6-4 and TRBJ2-7; 10 bases map to TRBD2. The sample here was peripheral blood, taken 28 days after the second AZD1222 dose. The CDR3 DNA sequence: TGTGCCAACCGGCAGCGGGGGGGCTCCTACGAGCAGTACTTC. As protein: CANRQRGGSYEQYF.